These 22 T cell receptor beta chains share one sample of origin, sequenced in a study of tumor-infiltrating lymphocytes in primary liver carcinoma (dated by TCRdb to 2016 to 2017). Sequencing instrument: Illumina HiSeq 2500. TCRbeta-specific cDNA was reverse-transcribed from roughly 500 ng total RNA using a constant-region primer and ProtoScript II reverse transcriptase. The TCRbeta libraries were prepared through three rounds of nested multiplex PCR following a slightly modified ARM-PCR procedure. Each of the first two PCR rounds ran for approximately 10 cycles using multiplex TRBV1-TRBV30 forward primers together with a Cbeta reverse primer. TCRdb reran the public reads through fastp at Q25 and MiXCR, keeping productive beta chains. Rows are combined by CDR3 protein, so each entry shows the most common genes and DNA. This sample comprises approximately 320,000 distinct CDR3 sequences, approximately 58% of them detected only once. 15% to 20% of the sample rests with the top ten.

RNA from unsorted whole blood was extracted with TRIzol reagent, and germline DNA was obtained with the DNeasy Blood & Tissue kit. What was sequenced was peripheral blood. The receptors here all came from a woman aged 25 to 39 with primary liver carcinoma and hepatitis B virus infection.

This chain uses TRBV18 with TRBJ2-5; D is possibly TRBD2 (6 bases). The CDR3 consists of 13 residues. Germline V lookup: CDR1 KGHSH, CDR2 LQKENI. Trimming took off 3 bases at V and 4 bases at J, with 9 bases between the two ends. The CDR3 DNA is TGTGCCAGCTCACCGGGACTCGGAGAGACCCAGTACTTC. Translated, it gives CASSPGLGETQYF.

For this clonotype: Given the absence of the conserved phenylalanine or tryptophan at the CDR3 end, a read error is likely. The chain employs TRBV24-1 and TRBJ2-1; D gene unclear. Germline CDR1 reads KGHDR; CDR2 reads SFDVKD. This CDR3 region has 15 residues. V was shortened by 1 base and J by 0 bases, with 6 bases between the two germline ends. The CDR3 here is CATSDFPSSYNEQFL. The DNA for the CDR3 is TGTGCCACCAGTGATTTTCCCAGCTCCTACAATGAGCAGTTCCTC.

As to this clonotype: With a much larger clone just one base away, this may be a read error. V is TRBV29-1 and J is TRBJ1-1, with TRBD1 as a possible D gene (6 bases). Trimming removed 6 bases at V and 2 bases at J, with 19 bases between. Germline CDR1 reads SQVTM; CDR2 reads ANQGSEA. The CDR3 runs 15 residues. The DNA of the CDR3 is TGCAGCGTCGACACCTTCGGGGGCCCCAACACTGAAGCTTTCTTT. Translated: CSVDTFGGPNTEAFF.

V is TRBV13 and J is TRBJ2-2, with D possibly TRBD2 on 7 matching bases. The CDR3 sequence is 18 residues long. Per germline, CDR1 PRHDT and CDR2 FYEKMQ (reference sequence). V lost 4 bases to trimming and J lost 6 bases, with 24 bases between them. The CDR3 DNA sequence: TGTGCCAGCAGCTCCATTGGGGGCGAAGCGGGACGGTCCGGGGAGCTGTTTTTT. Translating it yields CASSSIGGEAGRSGELFF.

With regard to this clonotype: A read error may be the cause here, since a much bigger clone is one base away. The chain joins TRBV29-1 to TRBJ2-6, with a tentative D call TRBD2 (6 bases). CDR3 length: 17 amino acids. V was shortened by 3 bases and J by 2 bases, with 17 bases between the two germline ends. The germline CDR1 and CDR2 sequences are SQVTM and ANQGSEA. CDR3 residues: CSVEARGAQAGANVLTF. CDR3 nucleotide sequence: TGCAGCGTTGAGGCACGCGGGGCTCAGGCTGGGGCCAACGTCCTGACTTTC.

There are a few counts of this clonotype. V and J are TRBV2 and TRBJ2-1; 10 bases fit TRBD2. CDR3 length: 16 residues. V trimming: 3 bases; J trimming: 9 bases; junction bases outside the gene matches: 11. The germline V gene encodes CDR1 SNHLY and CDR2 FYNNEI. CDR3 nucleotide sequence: TGTGCCAGCAGTGAGGTTCTAGCGGGAGCTTTGGGTGAGCAGTTCTTC. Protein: CASSEVLAGALGEQFF.

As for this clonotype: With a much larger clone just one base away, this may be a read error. The CDR3 nucleotides read TGTGCCAGCTCACGGAAAGGGGGGTCTGAAAAACTGTTTTTT. Its translation is CASSRKGGSEKLFF. The chain recombines TRBV6-6 with TRBJ1-4; a possible D gene is TRBD1 (6 bases). This CDR3 has 14 amino acids. V shed 8 bases and J shed 7 bases, with 17 bases lying between them. CDR1 MNHNY and CDR2 SVGAGI come from the germline V gene (reference sequence).

CDR3 region: CATSHDGTRNEQFF. CDR3 nucleotide sequence: TGTGCCACCAGCCATGATGGAACGAGGAACGAGCAGTTCTTC. The chain employs TRBV24-1 and TRBJ2-1; D remains unclear. Trimming took 7 bases from V and 10 from J, leaving 19 bases between them. Looked up from germline, CDR1 is KGHDR and CDR2 is SFDVKD. The CDR3 is made up of 14 amino acids.

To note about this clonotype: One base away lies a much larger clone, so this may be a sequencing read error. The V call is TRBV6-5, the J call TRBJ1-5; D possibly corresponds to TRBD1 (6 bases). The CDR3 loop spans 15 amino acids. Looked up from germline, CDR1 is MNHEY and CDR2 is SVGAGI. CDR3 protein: CASIYSGGEHQSQHF. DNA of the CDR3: TGTGCCAGCATATATTCGGGGGGCGAACATCAGTCCCAGCATTTT.

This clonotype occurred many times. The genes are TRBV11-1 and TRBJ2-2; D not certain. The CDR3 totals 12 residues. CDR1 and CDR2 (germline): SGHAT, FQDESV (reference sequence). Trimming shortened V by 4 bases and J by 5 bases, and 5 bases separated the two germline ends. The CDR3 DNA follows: TGTGCCAGCAGCTCCAAAACCGGGGAGCTGTTTTTT. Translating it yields CASSSKTGELFF.

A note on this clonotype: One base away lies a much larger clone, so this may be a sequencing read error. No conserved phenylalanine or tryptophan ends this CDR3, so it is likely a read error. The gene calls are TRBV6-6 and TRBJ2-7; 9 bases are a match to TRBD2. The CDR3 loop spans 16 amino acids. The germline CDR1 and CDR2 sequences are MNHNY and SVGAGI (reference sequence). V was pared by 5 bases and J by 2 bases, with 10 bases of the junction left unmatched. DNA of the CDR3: TGTGCCAGCAGTGACGTAGCGGGAGATTCTCCCTACGAGCAGTACTCC. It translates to CASSDVAGDSPYEQYS.

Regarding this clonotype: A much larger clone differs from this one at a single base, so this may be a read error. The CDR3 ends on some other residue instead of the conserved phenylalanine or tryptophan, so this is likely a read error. The CDR3 sequence is CASSQDQQYGYTI. In DNA form, the CDR3 reads TGTGCCAGCAGCCAAGATCAACAGTATGGCTACACCATC. The rearrangement uses TRBV14 and TRBJ1-2; D gene unclear. The V gene lost 0 bases and the J gene lost 5 bases, with 7 bases spanning the gap. The CDR3 is 13 residues long. The germline gives CDR1 SGHDN, CDR2 FVKESK.

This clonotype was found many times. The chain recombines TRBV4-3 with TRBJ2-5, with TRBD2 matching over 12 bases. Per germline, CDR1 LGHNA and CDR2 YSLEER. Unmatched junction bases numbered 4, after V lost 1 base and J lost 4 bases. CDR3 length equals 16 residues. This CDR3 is CASSQGTSGTRETQYF. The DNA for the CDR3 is TGCGCCAGCAGCCAAGGGACTAGCGGGACGCGAGAGACCCAGTACTTC.

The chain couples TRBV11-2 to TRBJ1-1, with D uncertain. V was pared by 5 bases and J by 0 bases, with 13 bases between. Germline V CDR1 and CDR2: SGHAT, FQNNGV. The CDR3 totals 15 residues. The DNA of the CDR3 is TGTGCCAGCAGCCACAACCGGACGGTGAACACTGAAGCTTTCTTT. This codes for CASSHNRTVNTEAFF.

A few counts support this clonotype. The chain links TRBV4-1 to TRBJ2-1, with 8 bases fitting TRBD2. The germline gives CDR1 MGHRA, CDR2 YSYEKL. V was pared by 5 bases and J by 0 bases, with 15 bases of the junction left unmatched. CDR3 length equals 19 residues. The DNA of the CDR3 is TGCGCCAGCAGCAAGTCTAGCGGGCCAAGATATAGCTCCTACAATGAGCAGTTCTTC. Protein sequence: CASSKSSGPRYSSYNEQFF.

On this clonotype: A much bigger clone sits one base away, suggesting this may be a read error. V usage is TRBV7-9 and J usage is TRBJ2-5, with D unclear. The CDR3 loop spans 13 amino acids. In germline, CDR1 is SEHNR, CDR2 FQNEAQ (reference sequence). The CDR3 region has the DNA TGTGCCAGCACCTTAGTGGCTGGAGAGACCCAGTACTTC. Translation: CASTLVAGETQYF.

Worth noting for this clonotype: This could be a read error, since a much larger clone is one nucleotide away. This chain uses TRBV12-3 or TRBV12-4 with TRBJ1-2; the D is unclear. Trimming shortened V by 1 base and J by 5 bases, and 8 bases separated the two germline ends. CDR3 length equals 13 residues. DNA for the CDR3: TGTGCCAGCAGTTTAGGTCTAGTGTATGGCTACACCTTC. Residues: CASSLGLVYGYTF.

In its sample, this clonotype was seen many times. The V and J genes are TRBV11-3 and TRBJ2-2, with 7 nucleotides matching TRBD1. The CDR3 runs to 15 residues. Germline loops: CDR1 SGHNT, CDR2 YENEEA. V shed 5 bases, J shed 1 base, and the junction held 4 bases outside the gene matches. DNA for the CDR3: TGTGCCAGCAGCAGGGACAGCGGGAACACCGGGGAGCTGTTTTTT. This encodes CASSRDSGNTGELFF.

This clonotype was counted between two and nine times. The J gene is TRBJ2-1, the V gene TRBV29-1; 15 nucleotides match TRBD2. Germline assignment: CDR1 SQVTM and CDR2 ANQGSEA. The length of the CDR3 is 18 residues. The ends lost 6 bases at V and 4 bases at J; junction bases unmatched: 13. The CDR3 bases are TGCAGCGTCTCTACAGGGGGACTAGCGGGAGGCTTATACAATGAGCAGTTCTTC. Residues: CSVSTGGLAGGLYNEQFF.

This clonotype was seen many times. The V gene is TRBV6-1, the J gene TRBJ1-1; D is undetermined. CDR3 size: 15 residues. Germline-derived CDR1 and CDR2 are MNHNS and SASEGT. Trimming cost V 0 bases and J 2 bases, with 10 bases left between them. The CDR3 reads CASSEAPRENTEAFF. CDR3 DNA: TGTGCCAGCAGTGAAGCACCTAGGGAAAACACTGAAGCTTTCTTT.

CDR3 in DNA: TGTGCCAGCAGCGAGACAGGAACCCCGTCCTACGAGCAGTACTTC. Residues: CASSETGTPSYEQYF. The gene calls are TRBV6-2 or TRBV6-3 and TRBJ2-7, with a weak D call TRBD1 (6 bases). V was shortened by 6 bases and J by 1 base, with 16 bases between the two germline ends. The CDR3 has 15 amino acids. Germline V gives CDR1 MNHEY, CDR2 SVGEGT.

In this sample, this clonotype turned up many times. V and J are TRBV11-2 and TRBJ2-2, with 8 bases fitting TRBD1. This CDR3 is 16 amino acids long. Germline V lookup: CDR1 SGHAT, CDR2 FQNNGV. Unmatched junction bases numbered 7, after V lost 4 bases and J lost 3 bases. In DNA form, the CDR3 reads TGTGCCAGCAGCTCCGGACAGGGAACCGACACCGGGGAGCTGTTTTTT. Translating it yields CASSSGQGTDTGELFF.